A single sample gave rise to the 31 T cell receptor beta chains below, sequenced in a study of low-dose radiotherapy and immunotherapy resistance in tumors. Both TCRalpha and TCRbeta chains were reverse transcribed with V-gene-specific primers. The TCRs were subjected to amplification over 20 PCR cycles employing a constant-region primer in conjunction with a V-primer adapter. TCRdb used MiXCR to reprocess the reads, holding one entry per CDR3 protein. The sample has roughly 32,000 distinct CDR3 sequences, approximately 54% seen once. The time point: after trial treatment. Treatment meaning: LDRT plus nivolumab, ipilimumab, low-dose cyclophosphamide and aspirin (RACIN trial). The material was PBMCs, obtained after low-dose radiotherapy plus immunotherapy. These receptors all come from a male donor with gallbladder cancer.

The rearrangement links TRBV12-3 or TRBV12-4 to TRBJ2-1; possibly TRBD2 for D (6 bases). V lost 6 bases, J lost 5 bases, and 20 bases lay in between. This CDR3 contains 16 residues. CDR3 DNA: TGTGCCAGCAGCCCCACTCGGAGGGAGTTCGACAATGAGCAGTTCTTC. Encoded protein: CASSPTRREFDNEQFF.

CDR3 protein: CASSPDGQYGYTF. The CDR3 DNA sequence: TGTGCCAGCAGTCCGGACGGACAATATGGCTACACCTTC. The chain is built from TRBV6-2 or TRBV6-3 and TRBJ1-2; tentatively, D is TRBD1 (5 bases). The CDR3 extends over 13 amino acids. Germline V gives CDR1 MNHEY, CDR2 SVGEGT. V was shortened by 5 bases and J by 5 bases, with 12 bases between the two germline ends.

The CDR3 is CASSHFVDAGGGEQYF. The CDR3 nucleotides are TGTGCCAGCAGCCACTTCGTGGACGCGGGAGGGGGAGAGCAGTACTTC. This sequence joins TRBV3-1 and TRBJ2-7, with 9 bases fitting TRBD2. Germline values: CDR1 LGHDT, CDR2 YNNKEL (reference sequence). V was clipped by 3 bases and J by 7 bases; unmatched bases: 13. This CDR3 contains 16 residues.

By sample fraction, this clonotype is medium-sized. This rearrangement joins TRBV29-1 to TRBJ1-1, with 11 bases identical to TRBD1. Germline CDR1 reads SQVTM; CDR2 reads ANQGSEA. The junction had 8 bases not matched to a gene; V was cut back by 1 base and J by 1 base. The CDR3 consists of 17 residues. The CDR3 sequence is CSVEAEGQGARNTEAFF. In nucleotides, the CDR3 is TGCAGCGTTGAAGCCGAAGGACAGGGGGCTCGGAACACTGAAGCTTTCTTT.

The rearrangement joins TRBV7-2 to TRBJ1-2; no definite D call. The V gene's germline CDR1 is SGHTA and CDR2 FQGNSA. Trimming pared 1 base from V and 1 base from J, leaving 16 bases between. This CDR3 contains 17 residues. The CDR3 DNA sequence: TGTGCCAGCAGCTTAGTTGGCTTAGGCCCGGTTAACTATGGCTACACCTTC. Protein sequence: CASSLVGLGPVNYGYTF.

The chain employs TRBV11-1 and TRBJ2-7, with 13 nucleotides matching TRBD2. This CDR3 is 16 amino acids long. Trimming at V came to 2 bases and at J to 4 bases, leaving 5 bases not matched to a gene. Per the germline V gene, CDR1 is SGHAT and CDR2 is FQDESV (reference sequence). CDR3 residues: CASSLRTSGRKYEQYF. In DNA, the CDR3 is TGTGCCAGCAGCTTAAGGACTAGCGGGAGAAAATACGAGCAGTACTTC.

Only a few counts were recorded for this clonotype. The gene calls are TRBV12-3 or TRBV12-4 and TRBJ1-2; D unclear. This CDR3 region has 13 residues. Trimming shortened V by 7 bases and J by 8 bases, and 17 bases separated the two germline ends. The CDR3 loop is CASTLGGLWGYTF. For the CDR3, the DNA is TGTGCCAGCACCCTCGGTGGGCTATGGGGCTACACCTTC.

A single count supports this clonotype. A clone one base away is much larger, so this may be a read error. The chain is built from TRBV9 and TRBJ2-4; D may be TRBD2 (5 bases). CDR1 and CDR2 from the germline V gene are SGDLS and YYNGEE. Trimming stripped 1 base from V and 13 bases from J, with 21 bases between. The CDR3 spans 15 residues. The CDR3 nucleotides read TGTGCCAGCAGCGTAAACGGGAACCCCGGGGATGAGCAGTACTTC. Its translation: CASSVNGNPGDEQYF.

At least ten counts were recorded for this clonotype. The gene calls are TRBV5-5 and TRBJ2-5; D might be TRBD2 (5 bases). CDR3 length equals 16 residues. V dropped 0 bases and J dropped 7 bases, with 19 bases sitting between them. Germline lookup yields CDR1 SGHKS and CDR2 YYEKEE (reference sequence). Here the CDR3 DNA reads TGTGCCAGCAGCTTGGCCGTCGGTGAGCGGCGAGGGACCCAGTACTTC. Amino acids: CASSLAVGERRGTQYF.

This sequence joins TRBV5-6 and TRBJ2-2, with 8 bases aligning to TRBD2. The CDR3 contains 15 residues. Trimming at V came to 1 base and at J to 4 bases, leaving 3 bases not matched to a gene. Germline V gene sequence: CDR1 SGHDT, CDR2 YYEEEE. The CDR3, as DNA: TGTGCCAGCAGCTTGACTAGCGGACGCACCGGGGAGCTGTTTTTT. It specifies CASSLTSGRTGELFF.

The gene calls are TRBV11-1 and TRBJ1-5; no reliable D call. Trimming shortened V by 3 bases and J by 4 bases, and 7 bases separated the two germline ends. The CDR3 is 13 amino acids. Germline CDR1 is SGHAT and CDR2 is FQDESV (reference sequence). The CDR3 region is CASSLRANQPQHF. In DNA form, the CDR3 reads TGTGCCAGCAGCTTGAGGGCAAATCAGCCCCAGCATTTT.

This clonotype has ten or more counts. The V call is TRBV29-1, the J call TRBJ2-7, with D perhaps TRBD1 or TRBD2 (6 bases each). CDR3 length equals 13 residues. Germline loops: CDR1 SQVTM, CDR2 ANQGSEA. Trimming took off 0 bases at V and 7 bases at J, with 13 bases between the two ends. CDR3 nucleotides: TGCAGCGTTGAAGATTTGAGAGGGGGGGAGCAGTACTTC. This sequence encodes CSVEDLRGGEQYF.

This clonotype occurred many times. The chain has TRBV11-3 and TRBJ2-1, with 11 bases that match TRBD2. With V trimmed by 4 bases and J by 12 bases, 17 bases remained unmatched. This CDR3 is 17 amino acids long. From germline, CDR1 is SGHNT and CDR2 YENEEA. The CDR3 here is CASSYRDGSGLAERQFF. As DNA, the CDR3 is TGTGCCAGCAGCTACAGAGACGGCTCGGGACTAGCGGAGCGGCAGTTCTTC.

The chain combines TRBV11-3 with TRBJ2-7; the D is unclear. The CDR3 spans 13 residues. Germline V gene data show CDR1 as SGHNT and CDR2 as YENEEA. Trimming took off 3 bases at V and 1 base at J, with 7 bases between the two ends. Here the CDR3 reads CASSFPPSYEQYF. CDR3 coding DNA: TGTGCCAGCAGCTTCCCGCCGTCCTACGAGCAGTACTTC.

V is TRBV7-2 and J is TRBJ2-2; D remains ambiguous. From germline, CDR1 is SGHTA and CDR2 FQGNSA. The CDR3 consists of 14 residues. Trimming stripped 2 bases from V and 3 bases from J, with 7 bases between. Written as DNA, the CDR3 is TGTGCCAGCAGCTTAACCCAACACACCGGGGAGCTGTTTTTT. Protein product: CASSLTQHTGELFF. Full variable domain (outside the CDR3, taken from reference TRBV7-2 and TRBJ2-2): GAGVSQSPSNKVTEKGKDVELRCDPISGHTALYWYRQSLGQGLEFLIYFQGNSAPDKSGLPSDRFSAERTGGSVSTLTIQRTQQEDSAVYLCASSLTQHTGELFFGEGSRLTVL.

This clonotype was recorded many times. The rearrangement joins TRBV13 to TRBJ2-5, with a tentative D call TRBD1 (6 bases). The CDR3 consists of 15 residues. Looked up from germline, CDR1 is PRHDT and CDR2 is FYEKMQ (reference sequence). With 3 bases removed from V and 5 bases from J, the gap between germline ends came to 16 bases. The CDR3 DNA is TGTGCCAGCAGCTTCACAGGGAGCAAAACGGAGACCCAGTACTTC. Translated, it gives CASSFTGSKTETQYF.

For the CDR3, the DNA is TGCAGCGTTCGAGGTGATACGCAGTATTTT. It is translated as CSVRGDTQYF. The chain recombines TRBV29-1 with TRBJ2-3; D is ambiguous. V was shortened by 5 bases and J by 6 bases, with 6 bases between the two germline ends. The V gene's germline CDR1 is SQVTM and CDR2 ANQGSEA. The CDR3 totals 10 residues.

V is TRBV19 and J is TRBJ1-2; 7 bases agree with TRBD1. Germline assignment: CDR1 LNHDA and CDR2 SQIVND (reference sequence). V shed 10 bases, J shed 6 bases, and the junction held 14 bases outside the gene matches. The CDR3 loop spans 14 amino acids. The CDR3: CATKPWDSSNGYTF. The CDR3 nucleotides are TGTGCCACCAAACCCTGGGACAGTAGCAATGGCTACACCTTC.

This clonotype appeared many times. The J gene is TRBJ2-1, the V gene TRBV18; D is possibly TRBD2 (6 bases). The CDR3 totals 17 residues. CDR1 and CDR2 (germline): KGHSH, LQKENI. The V end lost 5 bases, the J end lost 3 bases, and 20 bases lay between the germline ends. The CDR3 region is CASSTGLGRESYNEQFF. For the CDR3, the DNA is TGTGCCAGCTCAACGGGGTTAGGACGGGAGAGCTACAATGAGCAGTTCTTC.

In its sample, this clonotype was seen once. The V call is TRBV6-5, the J call TRBJ1-1; 11 bases are a match to TRBD1. The V gene end was trimmed by 5 bases and the J gene end by 5 bases; junction bases not matched to a gene: 7. Germline lookup yields CDR1 MNHEY and CDR2 SVGAGI. The CDR3 extends over 15 amino acids. Here the CDR3 reads CASSAPDRGLTEAFF. The CDR3 DNA follows: TGTGCCAGCAGTGCCCCGGACAGGGGGCTTACTGAAGCTTTCTTT.

About this clonotype itself: A far larger clone is one base from this, pointing to a likely read error. The J gene is TRBJ2-2, the V gene TRBV7-9; 7 bases are shared with TRBD1. The CDR3 is 16 residues long. Germline lookup yields CDR1 SEHNR and CDR2 FQNEAQ (reference sequence). Trimming at V came to 5 bases and at J to 4 bases, leaving 10 bases not matched to a gene. The CDR3 is CASSRVARQGTGELFF. CDR3 DNA: TGTGCCAGCAGCAGAGTAGCCCGACAGGGCACCGGGGAGCTGTTTTTT.

The genes are TRBV11-3 and TRBJ2-7; 8 nucleotides align to TRBD2. J gave up 6 bases and V 5 bases, and 12 bases lay outside the gene matches. This CDR3 contains 15 residues. Germline V gene data show CDR1 as SGHNT and CDR2 as YENEEA. CDR3 DNA: TGTGCCAGCAGCGCCGGGACTAGACGTTCGGGCGAGCAGTACTTC. Amino acids: CASSAGTRRSGEQYF.

With respect to this clonotype: A read error is likely here: a far larger clone is one base away. V is TRBV11-1 and J is TRBJ2-1, with 8 bases lining up with TRBD2. CDR3 length: 15 amino acids. In germline, CDR1 is SGHAT, CDR2 FQDESV (reference sequence). The junction had 10 bases not matched to a gene; V was cut back by 5 bases and J by 7 bases. CDR3 residues: CASSVTSERGNEQFF. In DNA form, the CDR3 reads TGTGCCAGCAGCGTGACTAGCGAGAGGGGGAATGAGCAGTTCTTC. Drawing the rest from reference TRBV11-1 and TRBJ2-1, the complete variable domain is EAEVAQSPRYKITEKSQAVAFWCDPISGHATLYWYRQILGQGPELLVQFQDESVVDDSQLPKDRFSAERLKGVDSTLKIQPAELGDSAMYLCASSVTSERGNEQFFGPGTRLTVL.

By frequency in the sample, this clonotype is medium-sized. This rearrangement joins TRBV6-2 or TRBV6-3 to TRBJ2-3; TRBD2 aligns across 7 bases. V was pared by 8 bases and J by 2 bases, with 13 bases of the junction left unmatched. The CDR3 is 16 residues long. Germline V gene sequence: CDR1 MNHEY, CDR2 SVGEGT. In DNA form, the CDR3 reads TGTGCCAGCCCCGCCCAGGGCGGGGGACCCACAGATACGCAGTATTTT. It translates to CASPAQGGGPTDTQYF.

Details on this clonotype: It differs at one base from a far larger clone, so likely a read error. This chain joins TRBV7-2 and TRBJ2-1, with a weak D call TRBD2 (6 bases). Germline V lookup: CDR1 SGHTA, CDR2 FQGNSA. Trimming pared 6 bases from V and 10 bases from J, leaving 19 bases between. CDR3 length equals 14 residues. The CDR3 DNA is TGTGCCAGCAGTACGGGACTTCCTCGGCGGGAGCAGTTCTTC. It is translated as CASSTGLPRREQFF.

Relative to its sample, this clonotype is medium-sized. The CDR3 protein is CASSRTSGQETQYF. Here the CDR3 DNA reads TGTGCCAGCAGCCGGACTAGCGGCCAAGAGACCCAGTACTTC. V gene TRBV7-9 combines with J gene TRBJ2-5, with TRBD2 matching over 10 bases. The junction had 1 base not matched to a gene; V was cut back by 5 bases and J by 1 base. Germline assignment: CDR1 SEHNR and CDR2 FQNEAQ (reference sequence). The CDR3 spans 14 residues. Combining the CDR3 with reference TRBV7-9 and TRBJ2-5 gives the whole variable domain DTGVSQNPRHKITKRGQNVTFRCDPISEHNRLYWYRQTLGQGPEFLTYFQNEAQLEKSRLLSDRFSAERPKGSFSTLEIQRTEQGDSAMYLCASSRTSGQETQYFGPGTRLLVL.

This clonotype was recorded many times. The chain joins TRBV9 to TRBJ2-3; D is unresolved. V lost 0 bases, J lost 1 base, and 12 bases lay in between. CDR1 and CDR2 (germline): SGDLS, YYNGEE. The CDR3 is made up of 16 amino acids. CDR3 sequence: CASSVAIGRGTDTQYF. DNA of the CDR3: TGTGCCAGCAGCGTAGCCATCGGAAGGGGCACAGATACGCAGTATTTT.

The table lists this clonotype with many counts. The chain has TRBV6-6 and TRBJ2-5; D assignment may be TRBD1 or TRBD2 (5 bases each). Germline assignment: CDR1 MNHNY and CDR2 SVGAGI (reference sequence). The germline V and J ends were trimmed by 5 bases and 7 bases, with 23 bases remaining between them. The CDR3 spans 16 residues. The CDR3 protein is CASSPELPTGLGTQYF. CDR3 sequence (DNA): TGTGCCAGCAGTCCCGAACTTCCCACAGGACTGGGGACCCAGTACTTC.

This sequence joins TRBV2 and TRBJ2-1; D is ambiguous. The V gene lost 7 bases and the J gene lost 0 bases, with 13 bases spanning the gap. The CDR3 length is 15 residues. CDR1 is SNHLY, CDR2 FYNNEI, per germline. The CDR3 bases are TGTGCCAGCACCCCGACGCGGAGCTCCTACAATGAGCAGTTCTTC. Protein: CASTPTRSSYNEQFF. Together with reference TRBV2 and TRBJ2-1, the CDR3 gives the full variable domain: EPEVTQTPSHQVTQMGQEVILRCVPISNHLYFYWYRQILGQKVEFLVSFYNNEISEKSEIFDDQFSVERPDGSNFTLKIRSTKLEDSAMYFCASTPTRSSYNEQFFGPGTRLTVL.

A note on this clonotype: The DNA is left out, because the CDR3 cannot be placed on it with certainty; the CDR3 is given as TCRdb lists it. The chain recombines TRBV29-1 with TRBJ2-1; the D call TRBD1 from the table was never checked on the DNA. Germline loops: CDR1 SQVTM, CDR2 ANQGSEA. The length of the CDR3 is 24 amino acids, counting both ends. CDR3 loop: CSVLRGSEQYFGPGTRLPYNEQFF.

Many counts were recorded for this clonotype. The rearrangement uses TRBV9 and TRBJ2-5, with D possibly matching TRBD1 (5 bases). Germline-derived CDR1 and CDR2 are SGDLS and YYNGEE. This CDR3 is 14 amino acids long. Between the trimmed V and J ends, which lost 0 bases and 2 bases, there was a span of 8 bases. CDR3 coding DNA: TGTGCCAGCAGCGTAGACAGGCAACAAGAGACCCAGTACTTC. Translating it yields CASSVDRQQETQYF.